The next 19 T cell receptor beta chains were all read from a single sample in a study of blood T cell repertoires in COVID-19. Measured with immunoSEQ multiplex PCR; TCRdb has only the in-frame clones, and not every one. This sample carries hundreds of thousands of clones, approximately 90% of them seen once, and the ten largest clones take around 9.3%. Sample: PBMCs or T cells enriched from blood (not recorded which). The origin of the receptors is a woman aged 18-35 years who had recovered from COVID-19.

This chain uses TRBV5-3 with TRBJ2-7, with a possible D match to TRBD2 (6 bases). TRBV5-3 is identified as an open reading frame with a role that is uncertain. The CDR3 covers 17 residues. The ends were cut back, 4 bases at V and 5 bases at J, with 25 bases in the middle. The CDR3: CARSRAVESGLPHEQYF. The CDR3, as DNA: TGTGCCAGAAGCCGCGCCGTCGAAAGCGGGCTCCCGCACGAGCAGTACTTC.

This clone was detected only a few times. The gene calls are TRBV4-2 and TRBJ2-5, with 11 bases lining up with TRBD2. The CDR3 covers 17 residues. V was clipped by 2 bases and J by 9 bases; unmatched bases: 14. Germline assignment: CDR1 LGHNA and CDR2 YNFKEQ. CDR3 bases: TGTGCCAGCAGCCAAATCCTCGGGGTAGCGGGGGGGAGGGCCCAGTACTTC. This gives the protein CASSQILGVAGGRAQYF.

The chain is built from TRBV2 and TRBJ1-2, with a possible D match to TRBD1 (6 bases). Looked up from germline, CDR1 is SNHLY and CDR2 is FYNNEI. The CDR3 consists of 16 residues. Trimming left V 0 bases short and J 3 bases short, with 14 bases between. CDR3 sequence reads: CASSEAPGVYDYGYTF. The CDR3 nucleotides read TGTGCCAGCAGTGAAGCGCCAGGGGTATACGACTATGGCTACACCTTC.

The gene calls are TRBV27 and TRBJ2-1; D gene unclear. V was pared by 7 bases and J by 3 bases, with 10 bases between. The CDR3 spans 13 residues. CDR1 and CDR2 (germline): MNHEY, SMNVEV (reference sequence). CDR3 protein: CASKQTNYNEQFF. Here the CDR3 DNA reads TGTGCCAGCAAACAGACCAACTACAATGAGCAGTTCTTC.

The chain has TRBV6-1 and TRBJ2-3, with a weak D call TRBD2 (6 bases). Germline values: CDR1 MNHNS, CDR2 SASEGT. The germline V and J ends were trimmed by 1 base and 0 bases, with 11 bases remaining between them. The CDR3 runs 16 residues. The CDR3 DNA sequence: TGTGCCAGCAGTGAAGTAGGCGGGGCCAGCACAGATACGCAGTATTTT. It codes for CASSEVGGASTDTQYF.

The sample holds one count of this clone. J is TRBJ1-2 and V is TRBV6-6, with D hard to call. CDR1 is MNHNY and CDR2 is SVGAGI in the germline V gene (reference sequence). This CDR3 has 15 residues. V dropped 0 bases and J dropped 8 bases, with 16 bases sitting between them. The CDR3 bases are TGTGCCAGCAGTTACTCGAACGCGGAACCCTGGGGCTACACCTTC. The encoded protein is CASSYSNAEPWGYTF.

The V call is TRBV19, the J call TRBJ2-1; 8 bases are shared with TRBD2. From germline, CDR1 is LNHDA and CDR2 SQIVND (reference sequence). The CDR3 is 15 residues long. The J segment lost 8 bases and the V segment lost 3 bases, leaving 9 bases of the junction unmatched. In DNA, the CDR3 is TGTGCCAGTAGTATTACGGGACTAGGTCTAGATGAGCAGTTCTTC. This translates into CASSITGLGLDEQFF.

CDR3 sequence reads: CASSRGGISGNTIYF. DNA for the CDR3: TGTGCCAGCAGCCGGGGGGGTATCTCTGGAAACACCATATATTTT. The chain employs TRBV13 and TRBJ1-3, with TRBD1 as a possible D gene (5 bases). V dropped 5 bases and J dropped 0 bases, with 11 bases sitting between them. The germline gives CDR1 PRHDT, CDR2 FYEKMQ (reference sequence). CDR3 size: 15 residues.

The chain has TRBV3-1 (or the pseudogene TRBV3-2) and TRBJ2-1; D is unclear. This CDR3 has 15 amino acids. The V end was cut by 2 bases, the J end by 2 bases, with 10 bases between. In germline, CDR1 is LGHDT, CDR2 YNNKEL (reference sequence). The CDR3 protein is CASSQLDSPYNEQFF. DNA of the CDR3: TGTGCCAGCAGCCAACTAGATTCCCCCTACAATGAGCAGTTCTTC.

The V and J genes are TRBV5-5 and TRBJ1-5, with D uncertain. The CDR3 has 13 residues. Germline V gene sequence: CDR1 SGHKS, CDR2 YYEKEE (reference sequence). V was clipped by 0 bases and J by 7 bases, with 8 bases between them. CDR3 sequence (DNA): TGTGCCAGCAGCTTGGACAGTATCCAGCCCCAGCATTTT. This translates into CASSLDSIQPQHF.

The rearrangement links TRBV2 to TRBJ1-6; D perhaps matches TRBD1 (5 bases). The CDR3 covers 14 residues. The germline V and J ends were trimmed by 5 bases and 8 bases, with 13 bases remaining between them. Germline assignment: CDR1 SNHLY and CDR2 FYNNEI. CDR3 sequence reads: CASSQEGRDSPLHF. CDR3 nucleotide sequence: TGTGCCAGCAGTCAGGAGGGGCGGGATTCACCCCTCCACTTT.

The CDR3 DNA reads as TGTGCCAGCAGCTTTGCGGGGGGAGGTGGAGAGACCCAGTACTTC. It specifies CASSFAGGGGETQYF. V gene TRBV7-2 combines with J gene TRBJ2-5; 8 bases match TRBD2. V lost 3 bases and J lost 4; bases outside the gene matches: 7. The CDR3 has 15 residues. Germline CDR1 reads SGHTA; CDR2 reads FQGNSA. Full variable domain (remainder filled in from reference TRBV7-2 and TRBJ2-5): GAGVSQSPSNKVTEKGKDVELRCDPISGHTALYWYRQSLGQGLEFLIYFQGNSAPDKSGLPSDRFSAERTGGSVSTLTIQRTQQEDSAVYLCASSFAGGGGETQYFGPGTRLLVL.

This clone came up once. J is TRBJ2-5 and V is TRBV28; D is ambiguous. CDR1 and CDR2 (germline): MDHEN, SYDVKM. V lost 7 bases, J lost 1 base, and 10 bases lay in between. The length of the CDR3 is 13 residues. CDR3 amino acids: CASTPTAQETQYF. CDR3 bases: TGTGCCAGCACCCCAACAGCCCAAGAGACCCAGTACTTC.

This chain joins TRBV3-1 (or the pseudogene TRBV3-2) and TRBJ2-3; 10 bases fit TRBD2. Per germline, CDR1 LGHDT and CDR2 YNNKEL (reference sequence). The CDR3 covers 17 residues. J lost 4 bases, V lost 1 base, and 8 bases had no gene match. The CDR3 protein is CASSQGVSGRSSDTQYF. The CDR3 DNA follows: TGTGCCAGCAGCCAAGGAGTTAGCGGGAGGTCTTCAGATACGCAGTATTTT.

This clone is a singleton in its sample. The chain combines TRBV4-1 with TRBJ1-2; D perhaps matches TRBD1 (5 bases). The germline CDR1 and CDR2 sequences are MGHRA and YSYEKL. The CDR3 runs to 13 residues. The V end lost 4 bases, the J end lost 8 bases, and 14 bases lay between the germline ends. The CDR3 region has the DNA TGCGCCAGCAGCCTAAGGCGGGGCGGGGGCTACACCTTC. This translates into CASSLRRGGGYTF.

The chain carries TRBV6-5 and TRBJ1-6; D not resolved. Per the germline V gene, CDR1 is MNHEY and CDR2 is SVGAGI. The germline V and J ends were trimmed by 1 base and 10 bases, with 17 bases remaining between them. The CDR3 runs 16 residues. The CDR3 is CASSYWADKNDSPLHF. The CDR3 DNA reads TGTGCCAGCAGTTACTGGGCAGACAAGAATGACTCACCCCTCCACTTT.

The rearrangement joins TRBV15 to TRBJ1-1; possibly TRBD1 for D (6 bases). Looked up from germline, CDR1 is LNHNV and CDR2 is YYDKDF (reference sequence). Trimming cost V 3 bases and J 3 bases, with 14 bases left between them. The CDR3 spans 15 residues. The CDR3 DNA reads as TGTGCCACCAGCAGGGGCGAACAGGGATACACTGAAGCTTTCTTT. It codes for CATSRGEQGYTEAFF.

The J gene is TRBJ2-2, the V gene TRBV10-3, with D uncertain. Trimming stripped 4 bases from V and 2 bases from J, with 11 bases between. In germline, CDR1 is ENHRY, CDR2 SYGVKD. The CDR3 runs 15 residues. This CDR3 is CAISARVENTGELFF. The CDR3 DNA reads TGTGCCATCAGTGCCCGGGTCGAAAACACCGGGGAGCTGTTTTTT.

This sequence joins TRBV9 and TRBJ1-2, with 9 bases matching TRBD1. From germline, CDR1 is SGDLS and CDR2 YYNGEE. The CDR3 is 14 amino acids. V lost 3 bases to trimming and J lost 8 bases; unmatched junction nucleotides: 8. The CDR3: CASSDQQGAGGYTF. CDR3 DNA: TGTGCCAGCAGCGATCAACAGGGGGCAGGGGGCTACACCTTC.